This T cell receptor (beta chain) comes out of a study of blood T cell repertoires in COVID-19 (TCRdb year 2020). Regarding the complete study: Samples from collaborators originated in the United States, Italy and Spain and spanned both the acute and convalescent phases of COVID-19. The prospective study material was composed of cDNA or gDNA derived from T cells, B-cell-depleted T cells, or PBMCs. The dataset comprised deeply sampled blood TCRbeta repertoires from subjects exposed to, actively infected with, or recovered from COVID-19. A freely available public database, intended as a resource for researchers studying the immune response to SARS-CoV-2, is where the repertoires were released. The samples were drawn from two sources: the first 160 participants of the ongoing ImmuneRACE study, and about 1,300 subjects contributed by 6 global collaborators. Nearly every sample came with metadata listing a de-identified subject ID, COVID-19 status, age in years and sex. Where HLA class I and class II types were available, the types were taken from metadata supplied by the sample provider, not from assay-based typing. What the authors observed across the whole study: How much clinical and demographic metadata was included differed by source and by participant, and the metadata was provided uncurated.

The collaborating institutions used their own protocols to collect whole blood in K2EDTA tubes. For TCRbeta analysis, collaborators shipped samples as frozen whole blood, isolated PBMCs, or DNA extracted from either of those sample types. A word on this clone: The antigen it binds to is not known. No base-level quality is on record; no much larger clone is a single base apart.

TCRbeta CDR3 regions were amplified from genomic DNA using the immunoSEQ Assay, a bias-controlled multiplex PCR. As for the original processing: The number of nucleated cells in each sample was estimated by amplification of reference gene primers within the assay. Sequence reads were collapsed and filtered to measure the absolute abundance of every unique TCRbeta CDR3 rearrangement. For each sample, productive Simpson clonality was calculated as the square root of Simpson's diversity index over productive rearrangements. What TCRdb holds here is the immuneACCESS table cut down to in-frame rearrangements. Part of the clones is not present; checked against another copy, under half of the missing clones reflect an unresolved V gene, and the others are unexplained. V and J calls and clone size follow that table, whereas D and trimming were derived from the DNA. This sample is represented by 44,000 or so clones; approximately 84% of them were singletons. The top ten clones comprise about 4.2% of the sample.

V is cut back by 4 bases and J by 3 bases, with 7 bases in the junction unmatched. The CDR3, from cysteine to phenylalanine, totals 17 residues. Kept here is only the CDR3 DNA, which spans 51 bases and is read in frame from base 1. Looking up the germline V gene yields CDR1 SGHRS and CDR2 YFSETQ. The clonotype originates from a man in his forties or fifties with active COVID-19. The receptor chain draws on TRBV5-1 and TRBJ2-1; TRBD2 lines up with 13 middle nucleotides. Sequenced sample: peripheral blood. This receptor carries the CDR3 CASSPRTSGGDYNEQFF. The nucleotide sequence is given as TGCGCCAGCAGCCCAAGGACTAGCGGGGGAGACTACAATGAGCAGTTCTTC.